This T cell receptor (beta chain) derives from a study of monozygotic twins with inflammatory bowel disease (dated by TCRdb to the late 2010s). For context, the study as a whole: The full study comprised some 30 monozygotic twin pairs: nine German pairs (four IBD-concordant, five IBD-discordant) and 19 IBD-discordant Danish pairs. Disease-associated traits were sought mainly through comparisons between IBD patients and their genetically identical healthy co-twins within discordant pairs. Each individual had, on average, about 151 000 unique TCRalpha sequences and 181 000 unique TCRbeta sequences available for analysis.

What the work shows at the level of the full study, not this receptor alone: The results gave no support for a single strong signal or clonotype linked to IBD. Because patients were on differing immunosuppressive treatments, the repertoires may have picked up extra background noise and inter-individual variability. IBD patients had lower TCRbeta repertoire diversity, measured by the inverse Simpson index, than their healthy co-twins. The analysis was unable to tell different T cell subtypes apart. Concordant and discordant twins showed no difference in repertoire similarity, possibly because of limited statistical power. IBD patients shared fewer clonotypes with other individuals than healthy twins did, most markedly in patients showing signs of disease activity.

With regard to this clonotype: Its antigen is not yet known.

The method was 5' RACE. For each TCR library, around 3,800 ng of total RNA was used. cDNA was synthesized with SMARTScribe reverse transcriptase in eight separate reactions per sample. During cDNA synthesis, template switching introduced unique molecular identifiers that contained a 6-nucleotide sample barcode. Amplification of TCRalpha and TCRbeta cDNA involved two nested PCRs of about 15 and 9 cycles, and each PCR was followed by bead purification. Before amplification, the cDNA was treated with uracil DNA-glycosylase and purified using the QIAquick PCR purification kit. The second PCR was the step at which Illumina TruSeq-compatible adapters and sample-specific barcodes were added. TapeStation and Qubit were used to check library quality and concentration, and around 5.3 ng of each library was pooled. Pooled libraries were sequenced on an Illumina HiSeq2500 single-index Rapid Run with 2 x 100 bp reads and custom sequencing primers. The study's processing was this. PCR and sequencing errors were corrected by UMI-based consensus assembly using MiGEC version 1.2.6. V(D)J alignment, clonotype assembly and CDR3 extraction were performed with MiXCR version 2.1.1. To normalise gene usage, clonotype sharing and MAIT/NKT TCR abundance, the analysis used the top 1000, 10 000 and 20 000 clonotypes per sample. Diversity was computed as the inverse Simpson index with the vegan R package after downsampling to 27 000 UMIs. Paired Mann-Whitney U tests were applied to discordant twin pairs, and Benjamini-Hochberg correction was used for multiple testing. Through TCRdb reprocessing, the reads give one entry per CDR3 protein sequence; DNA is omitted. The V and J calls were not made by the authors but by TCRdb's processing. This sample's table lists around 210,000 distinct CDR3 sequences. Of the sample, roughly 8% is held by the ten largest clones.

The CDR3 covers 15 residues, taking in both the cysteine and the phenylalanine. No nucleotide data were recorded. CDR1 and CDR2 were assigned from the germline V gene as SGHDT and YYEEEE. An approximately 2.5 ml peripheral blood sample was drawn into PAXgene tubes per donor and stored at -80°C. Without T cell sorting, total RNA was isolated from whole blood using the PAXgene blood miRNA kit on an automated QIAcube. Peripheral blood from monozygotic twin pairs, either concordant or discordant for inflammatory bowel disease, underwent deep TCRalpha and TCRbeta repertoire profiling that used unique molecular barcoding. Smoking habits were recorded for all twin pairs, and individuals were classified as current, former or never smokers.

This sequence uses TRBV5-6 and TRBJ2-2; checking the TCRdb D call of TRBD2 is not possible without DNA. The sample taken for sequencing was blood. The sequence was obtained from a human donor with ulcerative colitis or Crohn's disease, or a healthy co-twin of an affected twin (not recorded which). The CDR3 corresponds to CASSRGPAASGELFF.